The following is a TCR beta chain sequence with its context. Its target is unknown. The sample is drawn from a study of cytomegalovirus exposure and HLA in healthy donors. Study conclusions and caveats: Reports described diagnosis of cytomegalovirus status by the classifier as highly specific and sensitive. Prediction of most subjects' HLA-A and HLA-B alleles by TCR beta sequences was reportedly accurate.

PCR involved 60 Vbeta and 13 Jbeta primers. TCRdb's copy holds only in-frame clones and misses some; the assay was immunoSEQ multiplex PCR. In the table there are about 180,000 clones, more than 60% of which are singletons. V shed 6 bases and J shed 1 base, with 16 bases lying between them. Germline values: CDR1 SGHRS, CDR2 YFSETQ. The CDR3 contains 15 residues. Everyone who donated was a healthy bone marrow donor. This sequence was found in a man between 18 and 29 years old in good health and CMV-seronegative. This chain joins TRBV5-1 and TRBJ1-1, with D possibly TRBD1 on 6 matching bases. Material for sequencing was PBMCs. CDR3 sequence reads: CASNLTPTGNTEAFF. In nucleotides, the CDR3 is TGCGCCAGCAACTTAACCCCGACAGGGAACACTGAAGCTTTCTTT.